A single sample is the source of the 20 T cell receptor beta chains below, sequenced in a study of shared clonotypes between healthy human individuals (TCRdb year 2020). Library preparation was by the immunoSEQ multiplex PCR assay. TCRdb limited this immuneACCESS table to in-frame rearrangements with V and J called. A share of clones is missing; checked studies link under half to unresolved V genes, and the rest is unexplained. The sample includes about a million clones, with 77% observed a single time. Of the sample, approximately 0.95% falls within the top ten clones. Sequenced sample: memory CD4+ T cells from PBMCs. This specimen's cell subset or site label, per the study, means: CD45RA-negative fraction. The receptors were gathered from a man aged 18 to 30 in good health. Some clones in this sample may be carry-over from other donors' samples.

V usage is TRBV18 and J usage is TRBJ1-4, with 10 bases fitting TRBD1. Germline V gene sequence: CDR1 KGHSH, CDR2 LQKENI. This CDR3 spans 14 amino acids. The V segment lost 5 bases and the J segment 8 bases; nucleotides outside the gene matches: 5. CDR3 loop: CASSAGQGSEKLFF. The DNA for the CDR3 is TGTGCCAGCTCAGCGGGACAGGGGAGCGAAAAACTGTTTTTT.

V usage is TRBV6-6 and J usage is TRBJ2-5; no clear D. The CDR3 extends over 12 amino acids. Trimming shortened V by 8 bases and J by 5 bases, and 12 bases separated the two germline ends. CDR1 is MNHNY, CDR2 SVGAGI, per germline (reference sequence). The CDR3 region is CASSTLRETQYF. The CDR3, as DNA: TGTGCCAGCTCTACCCTGAGGGAGACCCAGTACTTC.

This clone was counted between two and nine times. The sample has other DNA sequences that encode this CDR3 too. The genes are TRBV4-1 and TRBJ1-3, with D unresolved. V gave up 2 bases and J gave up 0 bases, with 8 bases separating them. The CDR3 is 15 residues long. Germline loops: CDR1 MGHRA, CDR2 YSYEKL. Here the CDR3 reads CASSQQAHSGNTIYF. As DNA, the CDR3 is TGCGCCAGCAGCCAACAGGCGCACTCTGGAAACACCATATATTTT.

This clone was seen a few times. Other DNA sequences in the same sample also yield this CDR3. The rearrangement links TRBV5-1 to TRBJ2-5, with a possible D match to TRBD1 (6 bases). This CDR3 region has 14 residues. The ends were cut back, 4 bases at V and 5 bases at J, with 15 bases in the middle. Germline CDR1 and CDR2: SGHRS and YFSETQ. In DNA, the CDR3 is TGCGCCAGCAGCCCCAGGGGATCCGGGGAGACCCAGTACTTC. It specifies CASSPRGSGETQYF. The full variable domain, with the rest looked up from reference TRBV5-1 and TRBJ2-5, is KAGVTQTPRYLIKTRGQQVTLSCSPISGHRSVSWYQQTPGQGLQFLFEYFSETQRNKGNFPGRFSGRQFSNSRSEMNVSTLELGDSALYLCASSPRGSGETQYFGPGTRLLVL.

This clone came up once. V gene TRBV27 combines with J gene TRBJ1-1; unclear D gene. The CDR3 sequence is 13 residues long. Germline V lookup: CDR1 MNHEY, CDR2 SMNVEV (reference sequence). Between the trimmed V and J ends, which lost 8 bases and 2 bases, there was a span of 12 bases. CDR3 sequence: CASLTRANTEAFF. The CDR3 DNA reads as TGTGCCAGCCTTACCCGCGCCAACACTGAAGCTTTCTTT.

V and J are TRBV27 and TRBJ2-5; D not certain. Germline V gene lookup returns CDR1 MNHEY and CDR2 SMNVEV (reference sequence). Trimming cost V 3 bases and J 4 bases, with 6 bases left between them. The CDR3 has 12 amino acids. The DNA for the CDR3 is TGTGCCAGCAGTTTTGTGGGAGAGACCCAGTACTTC. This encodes CASSFVGETQYF.

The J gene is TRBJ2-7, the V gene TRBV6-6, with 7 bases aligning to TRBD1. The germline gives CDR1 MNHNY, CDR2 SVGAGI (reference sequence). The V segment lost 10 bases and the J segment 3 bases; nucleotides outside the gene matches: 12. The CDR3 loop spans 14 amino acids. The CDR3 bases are TGTGCCACCCAAAGCACAGGGGCCATCTACGAGCAGTACTTC. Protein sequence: CATQSTGAIYEQYF.

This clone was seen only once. CDR3 loop: CASTLSGANEKLFF. In nucleotides, the CDR3 is TGCGCCAGCACCCTATCAGGTGCTAATGAAAAACTGTTTTTT. This chain joins TRBV5-1 and TRBJ1-4; unclear D gene. CDR3 size: 14 residues. Trimming shortened V by 6 bases and J by 3 bases, and 12 bases separated the two germline ends. Germline values: CDR1 SGHRS, CDR2 YFSETQ. Combining the CDR3 with reference TRBV5-1 and TRBJ1-4 gives the whole variable domain KAGVTQTPRYLIKTRGQQVTLSCSPISGHRSVSWYQQTPGQGLQFLFEYFSETQRNKGNFPGRFSGRQFSNSRSEMNVSTLELGDSALYLCASTLSGANEKLFFGSGTQLSVL.

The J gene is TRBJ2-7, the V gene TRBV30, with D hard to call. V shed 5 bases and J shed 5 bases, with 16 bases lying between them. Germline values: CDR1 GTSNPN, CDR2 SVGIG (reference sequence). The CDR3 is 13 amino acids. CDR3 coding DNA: TGTGCCTGGGGTCCGTATACGGGCCACGAGCAGTACTTC. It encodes CAWGPYTGHEQYF.

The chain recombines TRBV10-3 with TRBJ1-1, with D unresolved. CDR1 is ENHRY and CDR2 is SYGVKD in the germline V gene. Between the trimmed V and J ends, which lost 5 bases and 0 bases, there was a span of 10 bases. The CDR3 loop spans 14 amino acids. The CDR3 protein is CAISPSTVNTEAFF. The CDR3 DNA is TGTGCCATCAGTCCCTCGACCGTGAACACTGAAGCTTTCTTT.

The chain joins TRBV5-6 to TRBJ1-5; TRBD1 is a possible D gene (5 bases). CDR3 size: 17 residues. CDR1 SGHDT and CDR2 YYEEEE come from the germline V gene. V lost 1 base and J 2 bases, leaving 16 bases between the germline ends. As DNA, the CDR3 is TGTGCCAGCAGCTTGTTCCAGGGCCCGATCGGCAATCAGCCCCAGCATTTT. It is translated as CASSLFQGPIGNQPQHF.

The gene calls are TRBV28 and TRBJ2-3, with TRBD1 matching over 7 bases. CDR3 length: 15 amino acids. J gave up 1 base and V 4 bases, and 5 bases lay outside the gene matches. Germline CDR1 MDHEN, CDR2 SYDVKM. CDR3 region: CASSSGGWGTDTQYF. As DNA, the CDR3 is TGTGCCAGCAGTTCAGGGGGTTGGGGCACAGATACGCAGTATTTT.

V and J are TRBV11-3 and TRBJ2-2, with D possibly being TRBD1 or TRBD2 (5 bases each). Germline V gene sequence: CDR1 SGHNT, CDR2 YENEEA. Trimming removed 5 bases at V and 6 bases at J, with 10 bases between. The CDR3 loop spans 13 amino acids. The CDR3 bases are TGTGCCAGCAGCCCTAGAGGGGCCGGGGAGCTGTTTTTT. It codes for CASSPRGAGELFF.

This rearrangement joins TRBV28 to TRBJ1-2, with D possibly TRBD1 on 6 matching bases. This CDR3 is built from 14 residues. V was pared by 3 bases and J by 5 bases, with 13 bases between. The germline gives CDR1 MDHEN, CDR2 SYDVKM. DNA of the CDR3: TGTGCCAGCAGTTTGGGGGGACATTCGTATGGCTACACCTTC. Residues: CASSLGGHSYGYTF.

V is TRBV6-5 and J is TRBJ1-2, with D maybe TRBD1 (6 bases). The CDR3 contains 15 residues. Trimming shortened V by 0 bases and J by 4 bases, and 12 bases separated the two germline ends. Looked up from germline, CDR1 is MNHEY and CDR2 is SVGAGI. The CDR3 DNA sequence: TGTGCCAGCAGTTACTCGAACAGGGTGGGCTATGGCTACACCTTC. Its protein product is CASSYSNRVGYGYTF.

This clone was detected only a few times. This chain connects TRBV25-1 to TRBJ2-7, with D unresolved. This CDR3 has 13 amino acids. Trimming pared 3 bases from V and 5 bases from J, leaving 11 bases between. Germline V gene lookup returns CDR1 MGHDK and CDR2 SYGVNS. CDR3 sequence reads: CASSEGSVHEQYF. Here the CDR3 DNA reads TGTGCCAGCAGTGAGGGAAGCGTCCACGAGCAGTACTTC.

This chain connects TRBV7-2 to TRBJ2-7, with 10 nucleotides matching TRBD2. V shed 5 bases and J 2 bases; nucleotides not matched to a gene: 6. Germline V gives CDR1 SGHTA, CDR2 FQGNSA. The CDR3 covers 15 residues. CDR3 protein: CASSPGLAETYEQYF. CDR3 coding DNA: TGTGCCAGCAGCCCCGGACTAGCGGAAACCTACGAGCAGTACTTC.

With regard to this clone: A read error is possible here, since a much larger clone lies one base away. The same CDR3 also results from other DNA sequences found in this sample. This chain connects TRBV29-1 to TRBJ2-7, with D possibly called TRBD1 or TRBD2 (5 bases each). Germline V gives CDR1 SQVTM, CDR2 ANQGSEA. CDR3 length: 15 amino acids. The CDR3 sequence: CSVASGFLGLREQYF. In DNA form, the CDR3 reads TGTAGCGTAGCCTCAGGGTTTCTCGGGCTTAGGGAGCAGTACTTC.

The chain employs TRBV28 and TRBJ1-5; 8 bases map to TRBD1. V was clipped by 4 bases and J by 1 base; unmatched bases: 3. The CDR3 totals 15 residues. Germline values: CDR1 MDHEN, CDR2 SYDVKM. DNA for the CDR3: TGTGCCAGCAGTTCCACAGGGGGAAGCAATCAGCCCCAGCATTTT. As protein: CASSSTGGSNQPQHF.

CDR3: CASSLGLDLRTDTQYF. The CDR3 bases are TGTGCCAGCAGCTTAGGTCTCGACCTCCGCACAGATACGCAGTATTTT. The chain combines TRBV7-8 with TRBJ2-3; D not certain. V dropped 1 base and J dropped 1 base, with 12 bases sitting between them. CDR1 SGHVS and CDR2 FQNEAQ come from the germline V gene. The CDR3 loop spans 16 amino acids.